This T cell receptor (beta chain) is from a study of identical twins. This clonotype has a count of ten or more. A single record per CDR3 protein comes from TCRdb applying MiXCR to the 5' RACE reads. This sample has roughly 690,000 distinct CDR3 sequences, with about 20% found just once. CDR3 length: 17 amino acids. The V end lost 0 bases, the J end lost 4 bases, and 16 bases lay between the germline ends. The germline CDR1 and CDR2 sequences are SGHDN and FVKESK. The data were also submitted as part of a second study, on T cells expressing NK-cell markers. That report notes: Beta-chain profiling covered CD3+CD56+NKG2C+, CD3+CD56+NKG2C- and CD3+CD56-NKG2C+ sorted subsets. In a group of 5 to 7 donors, dominant NKG2C+ clonotypes represented roughly 1.0-7.0% of CD8+ T cells.

The receptor comes from a woman under 30 in good health. Sequencing input: PBMCs. The chain couples TRBV14 to TRBJ2-1, with D unresolved. The CDR3, as DNA: TGTGCCAGCAGCCAAGAAGGTAACTCCCGCCTTTACAATGAGCAGTTCTTC. Amino acids: CASSQEGNSRLYNEQFF.